This T cell receptor (beta chain) stems from a study of Graves' ophthalmopathy and Graves' hyperthyroidism. The table lists this clonotype with a few counts. The TCR beta CDR3 regions underwent amplification from RNA transcripts. In the first round, RT-PCR was carried out with HTBI primers, and a multiplex PCR formed the second round. One entry per CDR3 protein, called by TCRdb with MiXCR from the multiplex PCR reads. The table includes hundreds of thousands of distinct CDR3 sequences, around a fifth detected once. The receptor comes from a woman under 30 with stable Graves' hyperthyroidism. Some clones in this sample may be carry-over from other donors' samples. Sample: peripheral blood.

The CDR3 reads CASSRRLGDEDTQYF. The CDR3, as DNA: TGTGCCAGCAGCAGGCGGCTAGGGGATGAGGATACGCAGTATTTT. The chain joins TRBV5-6 to TRBJ2-3; possible D gene TRBD1, 5 bases. Germline CDR1 and CDR2: SGHDT and YYEEEE. V lost 4 bases to trimming and J lost 6 bases, with 18 bases between them. CDR3 length: 15 amino acids.